This T cell receptor beta chain was captured in a study of T-cell reconstitution after alpha-beta-depleted transplantation in children. The library targeted TCRbeta and was prepared with unique molecular identifiers. TCRdb recomputed calls from the PCR reads with MiXCR, one row per CDR3 protein. The sample consists of around 600,000 distinct CDR3 sequences, approximately 15% of them appearing once. This clonotype was detected many times. Trimming stripped 2 bases from V and 7 bases from J, with 16 bases between. The CDR3 contains 15 residues. The germline V gene has CDR1 SGHTA and CDR2 FQGNSA. The clonotype comes from a human donor who donated a stem cell graft to a child with acute myeloid leukemia. Material: PBMCs from the stem cell graft donor, obtained from the stem cell graft. The chain uses TRBV7-2 and TRBJ2-3; TRBD2 is a possible D gene (6 bases). The CDR3 DNA reads as TGTGCCAGCAGCTTACAAGCGGGCGACCCAAATACGCAGTATTTT. Residues: CASSLQAGDPNTQYF. Full variable domain (outside the CDR3, taken from reference TRBV7-2 and TRBJ2-3): GAGVSQSPSNKVTEKGKDVELRCDPISGHTALYWYRQSLGQGLEFLIYFQGNSAPDKSGLPSDRFSAERTGGSVSTLTIQRTQQEDSAVYLCASSLQAGDPNTQYFGPGTRLTVL.